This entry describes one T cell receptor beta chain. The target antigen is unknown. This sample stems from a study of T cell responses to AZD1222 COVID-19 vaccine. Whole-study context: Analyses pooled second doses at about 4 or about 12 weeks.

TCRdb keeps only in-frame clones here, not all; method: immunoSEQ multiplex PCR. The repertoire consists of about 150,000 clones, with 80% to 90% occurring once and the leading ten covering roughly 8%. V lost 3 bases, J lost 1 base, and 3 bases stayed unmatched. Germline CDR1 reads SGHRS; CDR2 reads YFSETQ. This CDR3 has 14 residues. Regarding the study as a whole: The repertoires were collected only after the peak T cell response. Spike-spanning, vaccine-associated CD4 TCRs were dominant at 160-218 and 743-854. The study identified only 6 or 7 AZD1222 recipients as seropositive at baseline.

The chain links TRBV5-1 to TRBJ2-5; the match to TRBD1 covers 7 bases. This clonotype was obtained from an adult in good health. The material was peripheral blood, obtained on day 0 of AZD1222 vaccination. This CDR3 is CASSSGQLQETQYF. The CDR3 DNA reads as TGCGCCAGCAGCTCGGGACAGCTCCAAGAGACCCAGTACTTC. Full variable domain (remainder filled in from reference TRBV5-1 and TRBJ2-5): KAGVTQTPRYLIKTRGQQVTLSCSPISGHRSVSWYQQTPGQGLQFLFEYFSETQRNKGNFPGRFSGRQFSNSRSEMNVSTLELGDSALYLCASSSGQLQETQYFGPGTRLLVL.